These 6 T cell receptor beta chains originate from one sample sequenced in a study of human T cells and chemical hapten exposure. TCRdb re-derived calls from the RACE reads in MiXCR, one entry per CDR3 protein. The sample has more than 70,000 distinct CDR3 sequences, roughly 8.5% seen once. As for time point: pre-sensitization, week 0. The treatment denotes: therapeutic diphenylcyclopropenone sensitization with weekly scalp DPC. The input for sequencing was whole blood, taken in connection with sensitization to the hapten diphenylcyclopropenone (DPC). These receptors came from a man in his forties or fifties with alopecia areata. Some clones in this sample may be carry-over from other donors' samples.

The chain carries TRBV10-3 and TRBJ2-2, with 8 bases fitting TRBD2. This CDR3 is built from 14 residues. Germline CDR1 and CDR2: ENHRY and SYGVKD. V trimming: 7 bases; J trimming: 6 bases; junction bases outside the gene matches: 7. CDR3 sequence: CAITGLAPAGELFF. CDR3 sequence (DNA): TGTGCCATCACCGGACTAGCCCCGGCCGGGGAGCTGTTTTTT.

Ten or more counts support this clonotype. The chain couples TRBV7-3 to TRBJ1-3; D is undetermined. Trimming removed 5 bases from V and 3 bases from J, with 8 bases in between. The CDR3 consists of 13 residues. From germline, CDR1 is SGHTA and CDR2 FQGTGA. The CDR3 spells CASSQTIGNTIYF. The CDR3 DNA reads as TGTGCCAGCAGCCAGACTATTGGAAACACCATATATTTT.

This chain uses TRBV4-3 with TRBJ2-1, with 9 bases matching TRBD2. The germline gives CDR1 LGHNA, CDR2 YSLEER. V dropped 4 bases and J dropped 8; count of bases not matched to a gene: 12. This CDR3 is built from 16 residues. The CDR3 nucleotides are TGCGCCAGCAGCCGAGGAGGCTTAGCGGGAGCGTATGAGCAGTTCTTC. Amino acids: CASSRGGLAGAYEQFF.

In this sample, this clonotype turned up many times. The chain recombines TRBV6-2 or TRBV6-3 with TRBJ2-1; D call uncertain. This CDR3 has 15 residues. Germline CDR1 is MNHEY and CDR2 is SVGEGT. V lost 4 bases to trimming and J lost 13 bases, with 23 bases between them. CDR3 protein: CASSSNWAPNHGQFF. The CDR3 DNA reads TGTGCCAGCAGTTCTAATTGGGCACCTAATCATGGTCAGTTCTTC.

The table lists this clonotype with a few counts. The V call is TRBV18, the J call TRBJ2-7; the match to TRBD1 covers 8 bases. Germline V gives CDR1 KGHSH, CDR2 LQKENI. The CDR3 extends over 14 amino acids. V was pared by 3 bases and J by 2 bases, with 3 bases of the junction left unmatched. The CDR3 sequence: CASSPRQGTYEQYV. CDR3 DNA: TGTGCCAGCTCACCGAGACAGGGGACCTACGAGCAGTACGTC.

V usage is TRBV19 and J usage is TRBJ2-2, with 8 bases matching TRBD1. Germline V gene sequence: CDR1 LNHDA, CDR2 SQIVND (reference sequence). The J segment lost 2 bases and the V segment lost 7 bases, leaving 6 bases of the junction unmatched. This CDR3 comprises 15 residues. The CDR3 reads CASKRQGPNTGELFF. DNA for the CDR3: TGTGCCAGTAAGAGACAGGGGCCAAACACCGGGGAGCTGTTTTTT.